This TCR beta chain was sequenced for a study of beta chain features in type 1 diabetes. Study-level points and caveats: The question left open here concerned HLA type influencing TCRB rearrangement.

It was one heparinised blood draw, averaging roughly 120 mL, that each donor gave. CD4+ naive, central memory, regulatory and stem cell-like memory cells were sorted via CD45RO/CCR7/CD25/CD127/CD95/CD27. In all sorted populations, purity surpassed 95%. This clone was detected many times. Its target is not known. Germline V gene data show CDR1 as SGHTA and CDR2 as FQGNSA. The CDR3 covers 13 residues. V lost 3 bases, J lost 8 bases, and 13 bases lay in between. The investigators reverse transcribed all of the isolated RNA, so they sequenced expressed TCRB transcripts. The protocol was immunoSEQ multiplex PCR, while the TCRdb copy is restricted to in-frame clones and leaves out a portion. Among 300,000 to 350,000 clones listed, roughly 8% were seen once.

The rearrangement links TRBV7-2 to TRBJ1-2, with D uncertain. The clonotype comes from a woman between 18 and 29 years old in good health. Material: central memory CD4+ T cells from blood. The CDR3 sequence: CASSFLRVDGYTF. As DNA, the CDR3 is TGTGCCAGCAGCTTCCTGAGGGTTGACGGCTACACCTTC.